This TCR beta chain was retrieved from a study of cytomegalovirus exposure and HLA in healthy donors. This PCR relied on a set of 60 Vbeta primers and 13 Jbeta primers. Libraries were prepared by immunoSEQ multiplex PCR; TCRdb keeps only in-frame clonotypes and omits some of them. This table holds about 140,000 clones, around 85% found once. V lost 6 bases, J lost 1 base, and 22 bases lay in between. The CDR3 runs to 17 residues. Germline assignment: CDR1 SGHRS and CDR2 YFSETQ. The J gene is TRBJ1-1, the V gene TRBV5-1, with D perhaps TRBD1 (5 bases). Sequencing was performed on PBMCs. The sequence derives from a man aged 40-49 years in good health and CMV-seropositive. This CDR3 is CASTSGRVSWRNTEAFF. As DNA, the CDR3 is TGCGCCAGCACCTCGGGCAGGGTTTCATGGCGGAACACTGAAGCTTTCTTT.